Detailed here is one TCR beta chain. Germline V gene lookup returns CDR1 MNHEY and CDR2 SMNVEV (reference sequence). After removal of 7 bases from V and 7 bases from J, the junction contained 7 bases not matched to a gene. This CDR3 contains 14 residues. This sample is part of a study of blood T cell repertoires in COVID-19. Overall study context: Whether acute or convalescent, the COVID-19 samples came from the United States, Italy and Spain.

Source study methods: Estimation of nucleated cell counts relied on the amplification of reference gene primers. Clones were read by immunoSEQ multiplex PCR, and TCRdb kept only the in-frame ones, dropping some. V and J calls and clone size are those listed in that table; D and trimming were worked out from the DNA. The data show about 230,000 clones, around four fifths seen once. This sequence originates from a woman in her 70s with active or convalescent COVID-19. The sample was peripheral blood. The chain carries TRBV27 and TRBJ2-1; 10 nucleotides line up with TRBD1. The CDR3 here is CASTRDRGLNEQFF. The CDR3 coding sequence is TGTGCCAGCACCCGGGACAGGGGTCTGAATGAGCAGTTCTTC.